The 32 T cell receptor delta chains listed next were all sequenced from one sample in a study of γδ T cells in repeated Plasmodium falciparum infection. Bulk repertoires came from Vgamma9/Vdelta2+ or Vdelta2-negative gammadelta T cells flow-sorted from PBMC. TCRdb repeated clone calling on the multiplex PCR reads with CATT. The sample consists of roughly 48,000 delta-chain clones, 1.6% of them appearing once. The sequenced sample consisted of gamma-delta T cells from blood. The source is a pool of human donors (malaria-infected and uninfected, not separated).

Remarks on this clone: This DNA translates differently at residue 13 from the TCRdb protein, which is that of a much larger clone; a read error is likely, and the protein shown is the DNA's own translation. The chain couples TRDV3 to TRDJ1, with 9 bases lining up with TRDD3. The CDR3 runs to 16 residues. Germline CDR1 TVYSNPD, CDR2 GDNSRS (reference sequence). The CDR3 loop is CAPLSTGDTYTDELIF. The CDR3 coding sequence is TGTGCCCCCTTATCCACCGGGGATACGTACACCGATGAACTCATCTTT.

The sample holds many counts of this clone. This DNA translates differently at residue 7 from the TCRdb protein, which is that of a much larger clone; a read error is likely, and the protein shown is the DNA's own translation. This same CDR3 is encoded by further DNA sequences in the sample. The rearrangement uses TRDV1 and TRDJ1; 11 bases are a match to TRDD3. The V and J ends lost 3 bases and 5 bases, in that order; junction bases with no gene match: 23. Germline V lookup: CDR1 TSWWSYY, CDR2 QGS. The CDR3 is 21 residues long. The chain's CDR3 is CALGEEVAFPILGDRSDKLIF. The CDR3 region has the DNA TGTGCTCTTGGGGAGGAAGTGGCCTTCCCAATACTGGGGGATAGATCGGATAAACTCATCTTT.

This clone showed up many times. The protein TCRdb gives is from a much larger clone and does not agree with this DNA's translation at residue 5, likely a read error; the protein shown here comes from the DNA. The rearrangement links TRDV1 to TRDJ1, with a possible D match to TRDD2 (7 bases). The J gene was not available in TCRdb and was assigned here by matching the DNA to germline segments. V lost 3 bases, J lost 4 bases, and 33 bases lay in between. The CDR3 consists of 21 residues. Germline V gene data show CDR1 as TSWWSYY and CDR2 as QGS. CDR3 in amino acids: CALGDVFLPSTLGINSDKLIF. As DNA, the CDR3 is TGTGCTCTTGGGGACGTATTCCTACCCTCAACGCTGGGGATCAATAGCGATAAACTCATCTTT.

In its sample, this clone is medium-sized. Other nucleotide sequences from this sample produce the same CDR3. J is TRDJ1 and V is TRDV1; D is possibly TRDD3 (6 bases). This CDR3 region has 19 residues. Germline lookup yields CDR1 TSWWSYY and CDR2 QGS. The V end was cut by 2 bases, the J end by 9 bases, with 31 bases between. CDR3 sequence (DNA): TGTGCTCTTGGGGAATTCTCTAAAAGATTCCGTACTGGGTTTAAGGAACTCATCTTT. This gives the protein CALGEFSKRFRTGFKELIF.

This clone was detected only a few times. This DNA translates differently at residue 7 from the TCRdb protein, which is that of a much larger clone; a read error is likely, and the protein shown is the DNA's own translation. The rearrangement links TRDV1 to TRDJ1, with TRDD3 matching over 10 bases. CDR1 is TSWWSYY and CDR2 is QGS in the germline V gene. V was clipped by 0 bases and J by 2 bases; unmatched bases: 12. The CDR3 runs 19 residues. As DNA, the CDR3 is TGTGCTCTTGGGGAACTAGGCCTAATTCTACTGGGGGATACCGATAAACTCATCTTT. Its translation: CALGELGLILLGDTDKLIF.

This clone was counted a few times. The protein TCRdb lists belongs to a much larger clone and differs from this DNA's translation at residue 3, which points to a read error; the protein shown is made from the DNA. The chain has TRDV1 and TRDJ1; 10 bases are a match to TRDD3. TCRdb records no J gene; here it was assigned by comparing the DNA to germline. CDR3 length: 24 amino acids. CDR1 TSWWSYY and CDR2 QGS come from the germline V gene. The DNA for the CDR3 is TGTGCTCCTGGGGAAGGGCTTCCTAGGTTGATTTACTGGGGGATCCCCCTTAACACCGATAAACTCATCTTT. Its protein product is CAPGEGLPRLIYWGIPLNTDKLIF.

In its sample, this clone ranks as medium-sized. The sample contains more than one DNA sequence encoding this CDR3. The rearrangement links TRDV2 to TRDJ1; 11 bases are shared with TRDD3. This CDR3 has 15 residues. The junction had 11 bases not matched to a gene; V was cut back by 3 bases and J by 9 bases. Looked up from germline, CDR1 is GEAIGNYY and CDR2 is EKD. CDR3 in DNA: TGTGCCTGTGACTCTGTACTGGGGGATAGGAGCGAACTCATCTTT. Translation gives CACDSVLGDRSELIF.

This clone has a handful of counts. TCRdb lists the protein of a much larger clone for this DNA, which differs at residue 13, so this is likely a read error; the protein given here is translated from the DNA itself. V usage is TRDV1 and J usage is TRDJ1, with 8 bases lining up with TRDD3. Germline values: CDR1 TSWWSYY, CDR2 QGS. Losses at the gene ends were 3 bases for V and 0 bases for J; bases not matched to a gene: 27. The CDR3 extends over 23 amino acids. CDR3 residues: CALGDPLGPTKSAGGLNTDKLIF. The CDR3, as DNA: TGTGCTCTTGGGGATCCGTTGGGTCCTACAAAATCTGCTGGGGGACTAAACACCGATAAACTCATCTTT.

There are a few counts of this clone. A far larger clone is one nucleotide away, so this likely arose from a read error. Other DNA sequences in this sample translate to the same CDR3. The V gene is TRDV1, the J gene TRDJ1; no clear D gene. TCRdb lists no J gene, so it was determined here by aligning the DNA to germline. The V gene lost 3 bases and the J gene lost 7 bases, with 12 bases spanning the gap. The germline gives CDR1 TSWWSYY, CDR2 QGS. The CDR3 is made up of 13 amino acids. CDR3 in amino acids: CALGELVGVKLIF. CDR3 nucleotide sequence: TGTGCTCTTGGGGAGCTAGTGGGTGTTAAACTCATCTTT.

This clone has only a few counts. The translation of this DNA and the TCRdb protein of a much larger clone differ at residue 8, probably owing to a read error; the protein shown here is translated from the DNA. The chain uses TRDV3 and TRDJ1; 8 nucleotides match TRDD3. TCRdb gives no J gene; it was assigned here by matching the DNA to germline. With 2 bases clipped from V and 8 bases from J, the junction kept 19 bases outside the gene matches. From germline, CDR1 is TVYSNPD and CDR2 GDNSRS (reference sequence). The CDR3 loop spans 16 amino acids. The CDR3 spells CAFSYEYGGIMDKLIF. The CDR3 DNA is TGTGCCTTTTCCTACGAGTACGGGGGGATAATGGACAAACTCATCTTT.

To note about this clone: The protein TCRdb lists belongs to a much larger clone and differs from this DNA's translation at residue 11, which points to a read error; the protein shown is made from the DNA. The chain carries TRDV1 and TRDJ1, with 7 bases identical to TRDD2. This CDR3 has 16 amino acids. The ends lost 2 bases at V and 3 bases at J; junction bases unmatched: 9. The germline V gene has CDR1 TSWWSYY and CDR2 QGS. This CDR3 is CALGETSSYSPDKLIF. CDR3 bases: TGTGCTCTTGGGGAAACATCTTCCTATAGCCCCGATAAACTCATCTTT.

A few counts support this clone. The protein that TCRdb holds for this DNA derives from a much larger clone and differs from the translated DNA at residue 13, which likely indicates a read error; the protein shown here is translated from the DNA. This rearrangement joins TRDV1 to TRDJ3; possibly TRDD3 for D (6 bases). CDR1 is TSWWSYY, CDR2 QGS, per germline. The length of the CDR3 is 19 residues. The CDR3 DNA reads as TGTGCTCTCGAACCTTCACTCGGGGGGACATCCTGGGGCACCCGACAGATGTTTTTC. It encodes CALEPSLGGTSWGTRQMFF.

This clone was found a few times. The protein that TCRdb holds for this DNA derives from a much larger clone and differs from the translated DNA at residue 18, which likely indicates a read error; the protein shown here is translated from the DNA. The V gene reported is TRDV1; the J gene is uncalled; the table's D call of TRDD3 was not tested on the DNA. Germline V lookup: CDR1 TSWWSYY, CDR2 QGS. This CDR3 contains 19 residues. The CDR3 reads CALGELRPARPLYTDKLTF. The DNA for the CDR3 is TGTGCTCTTGGGGAACTAAGACCAGCCCGACCCTTGTACACCGATAAACTCACCTTT.

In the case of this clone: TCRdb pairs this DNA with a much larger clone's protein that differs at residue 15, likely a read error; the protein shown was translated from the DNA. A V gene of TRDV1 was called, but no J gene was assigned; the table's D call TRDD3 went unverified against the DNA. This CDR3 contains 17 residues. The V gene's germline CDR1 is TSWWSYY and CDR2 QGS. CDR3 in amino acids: CALDLMGGGRFNDKPIF. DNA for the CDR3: TGTGCTCTTGACCTGATGGGTGGGGGACGATTTAACGATAAACCCATCTTT.

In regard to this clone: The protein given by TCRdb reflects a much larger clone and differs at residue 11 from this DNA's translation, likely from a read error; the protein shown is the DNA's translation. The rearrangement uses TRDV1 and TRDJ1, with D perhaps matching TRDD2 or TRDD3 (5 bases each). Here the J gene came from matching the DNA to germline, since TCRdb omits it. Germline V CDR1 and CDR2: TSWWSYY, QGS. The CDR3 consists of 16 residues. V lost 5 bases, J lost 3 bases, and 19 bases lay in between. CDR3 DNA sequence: TGTGCTCTTGGGCGCCGAGGGATTTCTTCCCCCGATAAACTCATCTTT. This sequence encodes CALGRRGISSPDKLIF.

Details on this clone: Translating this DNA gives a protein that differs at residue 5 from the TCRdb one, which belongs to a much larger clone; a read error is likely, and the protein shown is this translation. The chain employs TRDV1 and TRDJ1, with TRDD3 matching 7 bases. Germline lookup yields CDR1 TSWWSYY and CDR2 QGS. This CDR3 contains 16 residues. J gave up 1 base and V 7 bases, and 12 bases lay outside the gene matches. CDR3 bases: TGTGCTCTTGTAATAACTGGGGCCGGGAGCACCGATAAACTCATCTTT. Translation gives CALVITGAGSTDKLIF.

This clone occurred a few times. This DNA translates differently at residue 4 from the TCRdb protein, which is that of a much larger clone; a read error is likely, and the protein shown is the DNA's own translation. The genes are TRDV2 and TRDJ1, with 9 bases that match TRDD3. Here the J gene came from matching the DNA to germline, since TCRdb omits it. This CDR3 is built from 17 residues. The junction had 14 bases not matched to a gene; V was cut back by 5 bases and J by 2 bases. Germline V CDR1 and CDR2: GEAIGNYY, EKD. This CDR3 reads CACGTFYTGGDTDKLIF. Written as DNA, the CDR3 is TGTGCCTGTGGCACTTTCTATACTGGGGGAGATACCGATAAACTCATCTTT.

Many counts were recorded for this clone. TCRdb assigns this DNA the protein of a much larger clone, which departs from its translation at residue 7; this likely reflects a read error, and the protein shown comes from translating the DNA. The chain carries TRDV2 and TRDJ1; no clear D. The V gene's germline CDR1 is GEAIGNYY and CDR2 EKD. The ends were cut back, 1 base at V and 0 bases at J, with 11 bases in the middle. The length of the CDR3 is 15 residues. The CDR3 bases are TGTGCCTGTGACACGAAAGAGATAAACACCGATAAACTCATCTTT. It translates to CACDTKEINTDKLIF.

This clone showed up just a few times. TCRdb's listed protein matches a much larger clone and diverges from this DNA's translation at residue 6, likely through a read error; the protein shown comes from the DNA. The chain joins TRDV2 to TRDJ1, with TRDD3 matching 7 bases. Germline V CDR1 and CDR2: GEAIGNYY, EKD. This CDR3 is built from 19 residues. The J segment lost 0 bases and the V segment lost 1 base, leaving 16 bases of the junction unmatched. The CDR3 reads CACDTTYTWGPWYTDKLIF. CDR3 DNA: TGTGCCTGTGACACTACCTACACCTGGGGGCCCTGGTACACCGATAAACTCATCTTT.

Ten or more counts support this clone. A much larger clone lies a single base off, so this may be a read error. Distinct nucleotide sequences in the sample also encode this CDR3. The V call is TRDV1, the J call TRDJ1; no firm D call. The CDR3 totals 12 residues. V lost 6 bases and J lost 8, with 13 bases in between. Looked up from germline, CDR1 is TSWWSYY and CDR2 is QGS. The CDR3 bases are TGTGCTCTTGGTGCCGTTTCCCAAAAACTCATCTTT. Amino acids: CALGAVSQKLIF.

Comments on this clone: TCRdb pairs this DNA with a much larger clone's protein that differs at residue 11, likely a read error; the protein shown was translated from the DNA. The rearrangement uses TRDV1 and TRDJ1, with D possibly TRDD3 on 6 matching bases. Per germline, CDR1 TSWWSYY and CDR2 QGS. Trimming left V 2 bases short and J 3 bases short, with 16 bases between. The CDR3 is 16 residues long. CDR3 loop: CALGEGGGQYADKLIF. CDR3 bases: TGTGCTCTTGGGGAAGGGGGGGGACAATACGCCGATAAACTCATCTTT.

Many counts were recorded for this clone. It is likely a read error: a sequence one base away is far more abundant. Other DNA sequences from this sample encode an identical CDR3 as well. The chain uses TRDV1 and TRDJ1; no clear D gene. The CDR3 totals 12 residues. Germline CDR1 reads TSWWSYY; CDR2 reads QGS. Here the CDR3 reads CALGELRYKLIF. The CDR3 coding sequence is TGTGCTCTTGGGGAATTGCGGTATAAACTCATCTTC.

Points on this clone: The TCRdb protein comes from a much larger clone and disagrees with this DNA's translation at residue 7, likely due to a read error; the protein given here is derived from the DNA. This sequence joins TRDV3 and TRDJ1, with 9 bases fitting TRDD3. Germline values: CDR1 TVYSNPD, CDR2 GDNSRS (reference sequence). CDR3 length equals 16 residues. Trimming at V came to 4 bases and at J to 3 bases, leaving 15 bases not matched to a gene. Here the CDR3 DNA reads TGTGCCTCGGGGCCATACAGGGGGATACAACCCGATAAACTCATCTTT. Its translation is CASGPYRGIQPDKLIF.

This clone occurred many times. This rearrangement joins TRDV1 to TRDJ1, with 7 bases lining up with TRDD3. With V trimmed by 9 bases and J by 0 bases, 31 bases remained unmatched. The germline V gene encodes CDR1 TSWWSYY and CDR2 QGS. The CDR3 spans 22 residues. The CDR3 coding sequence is TGTGCTCTCGGGAAAGTAAGAGTCTCAACCCGCTGGGGGCTTACGTACACCGATAAACTCATCTTT. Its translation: CALGKVRVSTRWGLTYTDKLIF.

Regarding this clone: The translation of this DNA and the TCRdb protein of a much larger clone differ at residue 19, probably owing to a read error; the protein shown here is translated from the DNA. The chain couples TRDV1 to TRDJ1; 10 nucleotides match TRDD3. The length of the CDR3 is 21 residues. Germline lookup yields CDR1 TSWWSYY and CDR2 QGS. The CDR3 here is CALGFRPSFITGGFDTDKHIF. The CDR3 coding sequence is TGTGCTCTTGGATTCAGGCCTTCTTTCATTACTGGGGGATTCGACACCGATAAACACATCTTT.

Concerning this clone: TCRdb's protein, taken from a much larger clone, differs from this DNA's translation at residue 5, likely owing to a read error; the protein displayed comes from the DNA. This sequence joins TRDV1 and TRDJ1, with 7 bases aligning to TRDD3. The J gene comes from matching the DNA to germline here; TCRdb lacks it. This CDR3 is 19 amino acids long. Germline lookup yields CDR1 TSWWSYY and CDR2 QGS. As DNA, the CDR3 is TGTGCTCTCCAACCAAACCTGGGGGTCACTTCTAGGTACACCTATAAACTCATCTTT. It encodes CALQPNLGVTSRYTYKLIF.

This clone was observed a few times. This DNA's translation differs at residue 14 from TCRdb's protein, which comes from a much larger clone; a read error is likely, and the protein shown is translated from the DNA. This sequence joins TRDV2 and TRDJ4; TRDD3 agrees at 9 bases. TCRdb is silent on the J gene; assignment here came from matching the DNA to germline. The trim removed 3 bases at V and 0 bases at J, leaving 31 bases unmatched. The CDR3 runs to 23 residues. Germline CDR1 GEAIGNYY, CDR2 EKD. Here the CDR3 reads CACDPVTSRPVGDMQSRTRPLIF. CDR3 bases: TGTGCCTGTGACCCTGTGACATCCCGCCCAGTGGGGGATATGCAGAGCCGCACCAGACCCCTGATCTTT.

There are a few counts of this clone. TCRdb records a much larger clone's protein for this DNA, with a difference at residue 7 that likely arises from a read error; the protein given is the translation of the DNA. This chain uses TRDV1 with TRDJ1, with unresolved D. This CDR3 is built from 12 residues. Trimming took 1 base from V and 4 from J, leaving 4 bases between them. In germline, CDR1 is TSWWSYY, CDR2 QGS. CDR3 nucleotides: TGTGCTCTTGGGGAACAGAACGATAAACTCATCTTT. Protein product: CALGEQNDKLIF.

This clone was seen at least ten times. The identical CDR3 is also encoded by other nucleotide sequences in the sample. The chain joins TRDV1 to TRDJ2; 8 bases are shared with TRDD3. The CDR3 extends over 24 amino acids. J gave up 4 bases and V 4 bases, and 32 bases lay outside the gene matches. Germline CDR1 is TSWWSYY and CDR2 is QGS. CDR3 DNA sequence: TGTGCTCTTGGGGTTACTCCTACGCCGAGGGTACTGGGGGTTCTCCGCGGCTCGACAGCACAACTCTTCTTT. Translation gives CALGVTPTPRVLGVLRGSTAQLFF.

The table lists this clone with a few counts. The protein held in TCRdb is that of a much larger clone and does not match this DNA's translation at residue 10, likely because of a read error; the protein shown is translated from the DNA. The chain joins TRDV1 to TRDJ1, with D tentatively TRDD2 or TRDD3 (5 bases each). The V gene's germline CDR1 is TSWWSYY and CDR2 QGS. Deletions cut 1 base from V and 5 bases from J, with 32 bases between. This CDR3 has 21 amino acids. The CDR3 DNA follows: TGTGCTCTTGGGGAACACCGCATGCGACCGGGGGCTCTCCTTCTCTTGGATAAACTCATCTTT. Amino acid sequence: CALGEHRMRPGALLLLDKLIF.

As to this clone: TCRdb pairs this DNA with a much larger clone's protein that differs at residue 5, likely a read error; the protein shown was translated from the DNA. CDR3 sequence (DNA): TGTGCTCTTGGGGGATTCAGACCCAGGTACTGGGGGATACGGGGCACCGATAAACTCATCTTT. As protein: CALGGFRPRYWGIRGTDKLIF. This chain connects TRDV1 to TRDJ1, with TRDD3 matching 13 bases. The CDR3 extends over 21 amino acids. Germline CDR1 and CDR2: TSWWSYY and QGS. J gave up 1 base and V 4 bases, and 18 bases lay outside the gene matches.

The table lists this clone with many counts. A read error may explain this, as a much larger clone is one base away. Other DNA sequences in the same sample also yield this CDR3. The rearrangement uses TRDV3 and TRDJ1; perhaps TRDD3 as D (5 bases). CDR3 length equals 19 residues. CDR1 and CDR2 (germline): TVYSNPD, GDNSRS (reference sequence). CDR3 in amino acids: CAIRAHSELCESATDKLIF. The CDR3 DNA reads TGTGCCATACGTGCTCATTCTGAATTGTGCGAAAGTGCCACCGATAAACTAATCTTT.